This is a list of T cell receptor beta chains from one sample in a study of PD-L1 blockade in urothelial cancer. The repertoire was sequenced with immunoSEQ multiplex PCR; TCRdb's copy has only in-frame clones and lacks some. The sample carries approximately 65,000 clones, around 90% recorded once. Sample: PBMCs, taken around atezolizumab (anti-PD-L1) treatment. Receptors were obtained from a man aged 60 to 69 with urothelial cancer. CDR3s include the opening cysteine and the closing phenylalanine or tryptophan. D genes are given only for firm matches. Part of the rows lack a size; the others show once, few, many or a class for expanded clones.

D gene	V gene	clone size	J gene	CDR3 protein	CDR3 DNA
-	TRBV14	-	TRBJ2-5	CASSQWGQETQYF	TGTGCCAGCAGCCAATGGGGGCAGGAGACCCAGTACTTC
TRBD2	TRBV5-1	few	TRBJ2-1	CASSSPRGASGGSLNEQFF	TGCGCCAGCAGCTCACCCCGGGGGGCTAGCGGGGGGTCACTCAATGAGCAGTTCTTC
-	TRBV6-5	once	TRBJ2-3	CASSYGRGGTDTQYF	TGTGCCAGCAGTTACGGAAGGGGGGGGACAGATACGCAGTATTTT
TRBD2	TRBV28	-	TRBJ2-7	CASSLRTSGTYEQYF	TGTGCCAGCAGTTTAAGGACTAGCGGGACATACGAGCAGTACTTC
TRBD2	TRBV7-2	-	TRBJ2-7	CASSLASGGSGSYEQYF	TGTGCCAGCAGCTTAGCTAGCGGGGGGAGCGGCTCCTACGAGCAGTACTTC
TRBD2	TRBV28	-	TRBJ2-1	CASSAGLAGVLLQFF	TGTGCCAGCAGTGCGGGACTAGCGGGAGTCCTTTTACAGTTCTTC
-	TRBV6-1	-	TRBJ1-1	CASTPPTGGNTEAFF	TGTGCCAGCACCCCACCGACGGGGGGAAACACTGAAGCTTTCTTT
-	TRBV4-3	-	TRBJ2-5	CASSQDRPGAPGKTQYF	TGCGCCAGCAGCCAAGATAGGCCGGGAGCCCCGGGGAAGACCCAGTACTTC
TRBD2	TRBV12-5	-	TRBJ2-3	CASGRREGPDTQYF	TGTGCTAGTGGTAGGAGGGAGGGACCAGATACGCAGTATTTT
TRBD1	TRBV11-2	once	TRBJ1-4	CASSQTGTGVVFEKLFF	TGTGCCAGCAGCCAAACCGGGACAGGGGTTGTGTTTGAAAAACTGTTTTTT
TRBD2	TRBV19	-	TRBJ2-1	CASSSSGRAYNEQFF	TGTGCCAGTAGTAGTAGCGGGAGGGCCTACAATGAGCAGTTCTTC
TRBD2	TRBV7-3	-	TRBJ2-5	CASSLTSQGLGETQYF	TGTGCCAGCAGCTTAACGTCCCAGGGACTAGGAGAGACCCAGTACTTC
TRBD1	TRBV19	-	TRBJ1-5	CASSIAGTGGPQHF	TGTGCCAGTAGTATAGCGGGGACAGGTGGACCCCAGCATTTT
TRBD1	TRBV4-1	-	TRBJ2-7	CASSQESWGQSYEQYF	TGCGCCAGCAGCCAAGAATCGTGGGGACAGTCCTACGAGCAGTACTTC
-	TRBV20-1	-	TRBJ2-4	CSAGRGDLEYF	TGCAGTGCGGGGAGGGGGGACCTAGAGTACTTC
TRBD1	TRBV5-4	-	TRBJ2-7	CASSYAGTGSAEQYF	TGTGCCAGCAGCTATGCCGGGACAGGGTCTGCCGAGCAGTACTTC
-	TRBV4-3	-	TRBJ1-3	CASSQDSSYRNTIYF	TGCGCCAGCAGCCAAGATTCATCATACCGGAACACCATATATTTT
-	TRBV6-5	-	TRBJ1-2	CASRLTADSYGYTF	TGTGCCAGCAGACTAACTGCTGACTCCTATGGCTACACCTTC
-	TRBV28	-	TRBJ2-1	CASSSTTRQPLF	TGTGCCAGCAGTTCCACGACGAGACAGCCACTCTTC
-	TRBV9	-	TRBJ2-2	CASSADLEVRELFF	TGTGCCAGCAGCGCGGACCTGGAGGTCAGGGAGCTGTTTTTT
TRBD1	TRBV7-9	-	TRBJ1-2	CASSSTGTDSSGYTF	TGTGCCAGCAGCTCCACAGGGACAGACAGTAGCGGCTACACCTTC
TRBD1	TRBV5-6	-	TRBJ1-1	CASSLGGRNTEAFF	TGTGCCAGCAGCCTAGGGGGCAGGAACACTGAAGCTTTCTTT